This TCR beta chain emerged from a study of CD8 T cells in ankylosing spondylitis. Study-level findings and limits: Reportedly, disease-linked clones are significantly enriched in ankylosing spondylitis patients' matched synovial fluid. Ankylosing spondylitis blood appeared to carry a characteristic TCR beta motif of 7 or 8 highly homologous variants.

This clonotype was found a few times. Its specificity is unknown. Generation of TCR beta libraries employed quantitative 5'-RACE incorporating molecular barcodes. TCRdb itself ran the 5' RACE reads through MiXCR, one entry per CDR3 protein. The repertoire holds a few hundred thousand distinct CDR3 sequences, with about 20% as singletons. Trimming pared 6 bases from V and 0 bases from J, leaving 3 bases between. CDR1 LGHNT and CDR2 FRNRAP come from the germline V gene. The CDR3 extends over 13 amino acids. The source of this sequence is a male donor with ankylosing spondylitis. The chain joins TRBV12-5 to TRBJ2-6; D is unresolved. The sequenced material came from blood, either unsorted or a sorted T cell fraction (not recorded which). This chain's CDR3 is CASGSSGANVLTF. The CDR3 DNA reads as TGTGCTAGTGGGAGCTCTGGGGCCAACGTCCTGACTTTC. The variable domain in full, completed from reference TRBV12-5 and TRBJ2-6, reads DARVTQTPRHKVTEMGQEVTMRCQPILGHNTVFWYRQTMMQGLELLAYFRNRAPLDDSGMPKDRFSAEMPDATLATLKIQPSEPRDSAVYFCASGSSGANVLTFGAGSRLTVL.